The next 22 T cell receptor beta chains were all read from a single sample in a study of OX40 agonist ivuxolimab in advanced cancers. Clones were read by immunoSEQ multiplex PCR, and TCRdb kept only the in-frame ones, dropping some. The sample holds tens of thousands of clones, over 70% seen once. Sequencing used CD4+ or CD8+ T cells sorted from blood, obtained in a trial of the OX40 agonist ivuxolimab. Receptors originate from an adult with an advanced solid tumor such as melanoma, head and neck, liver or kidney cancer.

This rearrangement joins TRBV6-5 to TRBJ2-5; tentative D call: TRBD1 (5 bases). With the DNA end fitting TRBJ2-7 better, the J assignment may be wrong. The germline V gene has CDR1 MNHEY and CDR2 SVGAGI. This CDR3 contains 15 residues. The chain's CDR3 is CASSYRTTNSYEQYF. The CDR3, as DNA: TGTGCCAGCAGTTACAGGACAACCAACTCCTACGAGCAGTACTTC.

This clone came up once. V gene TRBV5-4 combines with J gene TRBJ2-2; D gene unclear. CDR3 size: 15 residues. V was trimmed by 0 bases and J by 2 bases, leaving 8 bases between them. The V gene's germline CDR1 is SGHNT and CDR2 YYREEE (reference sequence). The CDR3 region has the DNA TGTGCCAGCAGCTTGGTCAGCACTAACACCGGGGAGCTGTTTTTT. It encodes CASSLVSTNTGELFF. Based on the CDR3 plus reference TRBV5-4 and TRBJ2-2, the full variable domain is ETGVTQSPTHLIKTRGQQVTLRCSSQSGHNTVSWYQQALGQGPQFIFQYYREEENGRGNFPPRFSGLQFPNYSSELNVNALELDDSALYLCASSLVSTNTGELFFGEGSRLTVL.

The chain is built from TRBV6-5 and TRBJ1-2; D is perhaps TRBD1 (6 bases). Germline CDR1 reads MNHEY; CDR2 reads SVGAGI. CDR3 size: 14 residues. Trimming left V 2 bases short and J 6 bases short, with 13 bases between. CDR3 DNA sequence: TGTGCCAGCAGTTACCTGGGACAAGGGGATGGCTACACCTTC. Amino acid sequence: CASSYLGQGDGYTF.

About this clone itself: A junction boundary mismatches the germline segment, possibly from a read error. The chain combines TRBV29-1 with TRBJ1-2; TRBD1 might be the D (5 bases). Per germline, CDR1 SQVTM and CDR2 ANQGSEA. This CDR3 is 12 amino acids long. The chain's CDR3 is CSVEIGRRQQNF. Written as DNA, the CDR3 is TGCAGCGTTGAAATTGGGAGAAGACAGCAAAACTTC.

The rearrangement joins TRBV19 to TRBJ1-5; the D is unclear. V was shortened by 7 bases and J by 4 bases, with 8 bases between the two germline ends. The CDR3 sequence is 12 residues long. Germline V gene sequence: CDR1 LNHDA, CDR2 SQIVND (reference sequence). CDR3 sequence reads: CASKTENQPQHF. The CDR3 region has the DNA TGTGCCAGTAAAACAGAGAATCAGCCCCAGCATTTT.

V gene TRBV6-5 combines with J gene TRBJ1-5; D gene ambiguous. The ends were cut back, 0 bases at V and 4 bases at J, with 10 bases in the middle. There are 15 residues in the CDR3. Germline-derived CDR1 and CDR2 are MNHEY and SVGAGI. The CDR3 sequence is CASSYSGITNQPQHF. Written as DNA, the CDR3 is TGTGCCAGCAGTTACTCCGGGATTACTAATCAGCCCCAGCATTTT.

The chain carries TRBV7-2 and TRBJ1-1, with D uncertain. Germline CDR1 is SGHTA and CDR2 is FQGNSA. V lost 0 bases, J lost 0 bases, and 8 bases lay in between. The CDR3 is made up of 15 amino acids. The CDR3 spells CASSLADTMNTEAFF. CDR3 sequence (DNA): TGTGCCAGCAGCTTAGCAGACACCATGAACACTGAAGCTTTCTTT.

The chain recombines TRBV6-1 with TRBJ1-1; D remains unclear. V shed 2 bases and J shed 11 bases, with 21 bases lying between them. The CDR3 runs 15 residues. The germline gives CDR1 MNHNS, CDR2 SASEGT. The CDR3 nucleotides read TGTGCCAGCAGTGAAAATCCTGGTCGGTTACAGCGGGCTTTCTTT. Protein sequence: CASSENPGRLQRAFF.

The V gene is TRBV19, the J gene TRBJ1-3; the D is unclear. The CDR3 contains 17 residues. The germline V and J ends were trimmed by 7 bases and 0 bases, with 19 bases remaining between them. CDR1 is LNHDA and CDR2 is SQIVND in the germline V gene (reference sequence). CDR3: CASNFRYSVSSGNTIYF. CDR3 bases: TGTGCCAGTAACTTTCGGTACAGCGTGAGCTCTGGAAACACCATATATTTT.

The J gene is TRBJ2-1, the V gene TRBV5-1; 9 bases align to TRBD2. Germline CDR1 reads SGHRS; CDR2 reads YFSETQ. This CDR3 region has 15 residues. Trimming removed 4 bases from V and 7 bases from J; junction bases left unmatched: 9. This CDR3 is CASSGLAGTGNEQFF. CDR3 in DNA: TGCGCCAGCAGCGGTCTAGCGGGGACGGGTAATGAGCAGTTCTTC. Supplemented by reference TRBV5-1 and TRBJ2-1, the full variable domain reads KAGVTQTPRYLIKTRGQQVTLSCSPISGHRSVSWYQQTPGQGLQFLFEYFSETQRNKGNFPGRFSGRQFSNSRSEMNVSTLELGDSALYLCASSGLAGTGNEQFFGPGTRLTVL.

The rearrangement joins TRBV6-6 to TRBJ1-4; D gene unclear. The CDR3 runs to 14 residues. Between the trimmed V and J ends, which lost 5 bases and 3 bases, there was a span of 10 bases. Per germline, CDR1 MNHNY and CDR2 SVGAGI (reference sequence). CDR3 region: CASSLGRANEKLFF. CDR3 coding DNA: TGTGCCAGCAGTCTCGGGCGGGCTAATGAAAAACTGTTTTTT.

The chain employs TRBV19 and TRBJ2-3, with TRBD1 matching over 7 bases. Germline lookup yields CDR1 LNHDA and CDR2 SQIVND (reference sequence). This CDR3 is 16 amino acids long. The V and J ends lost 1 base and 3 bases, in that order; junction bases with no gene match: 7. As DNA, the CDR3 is TGTGCCAGTAGTATAGTTGGGGCAGGGGGAACAGATACGCAGTATTTT. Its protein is CASSIVGAGGTDTQYF.

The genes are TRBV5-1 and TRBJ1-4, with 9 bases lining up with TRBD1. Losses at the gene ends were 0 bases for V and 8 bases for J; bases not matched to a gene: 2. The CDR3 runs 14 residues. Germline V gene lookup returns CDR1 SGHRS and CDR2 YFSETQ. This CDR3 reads CASSLGGQGEKLFF. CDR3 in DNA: TGCGCCAGCAGCTTGGGGGGACAGGGAGAAAAACTGTTTTTT. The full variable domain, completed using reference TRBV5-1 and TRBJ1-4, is KAGVTQTPRYLIKTRGQQVTLSCSPISGHRSVSWYQQTPGQGLQFLFEYFSETQRNKGNFPGRFSGRQFSNSRSEMNVSTLELGDSALYLCASSLGGQGEKLFFGSGTQLSVL.

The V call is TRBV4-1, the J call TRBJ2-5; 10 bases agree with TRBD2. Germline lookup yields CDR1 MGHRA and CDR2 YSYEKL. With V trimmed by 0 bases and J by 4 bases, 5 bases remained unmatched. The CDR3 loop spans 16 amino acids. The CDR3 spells CASSQESGGAPETQYF. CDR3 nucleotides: TGCGCCAGCAGCCAAGAAAGCGGGGGGGCCCCAGAGACCCAGTACTTC.

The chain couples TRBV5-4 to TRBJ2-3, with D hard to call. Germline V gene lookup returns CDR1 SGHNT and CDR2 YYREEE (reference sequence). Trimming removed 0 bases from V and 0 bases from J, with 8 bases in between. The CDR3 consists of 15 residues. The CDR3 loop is CASSLDRPSTDTQYF. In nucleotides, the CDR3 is TGTGCCAGCAGCTTGGACCGACCTAGCACAGATACGCAGTATTTT.

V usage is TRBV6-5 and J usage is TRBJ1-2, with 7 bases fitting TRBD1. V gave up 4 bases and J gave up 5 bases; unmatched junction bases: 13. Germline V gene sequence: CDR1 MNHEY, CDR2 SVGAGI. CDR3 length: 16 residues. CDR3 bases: TGTGCCAGCAGTTTTATCCGGACAGGAGAAGGTTATGGCTACACCTTC. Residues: CASSFIRTGEGYGYTF.

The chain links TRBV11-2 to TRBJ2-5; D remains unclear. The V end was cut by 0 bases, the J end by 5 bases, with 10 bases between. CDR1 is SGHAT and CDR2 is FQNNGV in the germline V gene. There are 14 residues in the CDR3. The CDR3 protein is CASSLDLGSETQYF. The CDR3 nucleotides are TGTGCCAGCAGCTTAGATCTGGGTTCTGAGACCCAGTACTTC.

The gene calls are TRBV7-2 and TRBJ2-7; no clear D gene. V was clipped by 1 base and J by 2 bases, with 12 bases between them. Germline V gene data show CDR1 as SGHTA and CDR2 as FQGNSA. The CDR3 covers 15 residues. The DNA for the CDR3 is TGTGCCAGCAGCTTAGAAGCAGTGAAGACCTACGAGCAGTACTTC. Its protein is CASSLEAVKTYEQYF.

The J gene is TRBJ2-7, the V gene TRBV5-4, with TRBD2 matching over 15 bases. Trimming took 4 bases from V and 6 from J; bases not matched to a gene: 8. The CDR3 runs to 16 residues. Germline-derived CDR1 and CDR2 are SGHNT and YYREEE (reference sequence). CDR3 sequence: CASSLGTSGGKREQYF. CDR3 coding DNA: TGTGCCAGCAGCCTCGGGACTAGCGGGGGGAAACGCGAGCAGTACTTC. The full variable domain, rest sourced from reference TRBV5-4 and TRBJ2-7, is ETGVTQSPTHLIKTRGQQVTLRCSSQSGHNTVSWYQQALGQGPQFIFQYYREEENGRGNFPPRFSGLQFPNYSSELNVNALELDDSALYLCASSLGTSGGKREQYFGPGTRLTVT.

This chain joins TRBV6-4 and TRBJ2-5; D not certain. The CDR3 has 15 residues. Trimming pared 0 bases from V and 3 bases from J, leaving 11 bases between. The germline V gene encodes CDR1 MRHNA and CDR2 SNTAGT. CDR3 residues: CASSDSRLAEETQYF. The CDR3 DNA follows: TGTGCCAGCAGTGACTCGAGGCTGGCCGAAGAGACCCAGTACTTC.

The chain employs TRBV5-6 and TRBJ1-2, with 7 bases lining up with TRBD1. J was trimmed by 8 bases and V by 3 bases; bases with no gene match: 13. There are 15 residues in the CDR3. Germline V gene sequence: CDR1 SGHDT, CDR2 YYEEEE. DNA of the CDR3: TGTGCCAGCAGCTGGGTCACAGGGGACCCGGGGGGCTACACCTTC. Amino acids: CASSWVTGDPGGYTF.

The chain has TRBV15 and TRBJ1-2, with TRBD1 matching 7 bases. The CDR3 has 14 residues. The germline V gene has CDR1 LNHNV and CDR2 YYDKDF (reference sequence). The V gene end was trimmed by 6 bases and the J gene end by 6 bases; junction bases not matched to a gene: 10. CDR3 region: CATRRNDRADGYTF. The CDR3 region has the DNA TGTGCCACCAGAAGAAATGACAGGGCGGATGGCTACACCTTC.